Listed here are 18 T cell receptor beta chains from one sample, sequenced in a study of T cell repertoires in cytomegalovirus infection. One entry per CDR3 protein results from TCRdb running MiXCR on the reads. The table lists some 150,000 distinct CDR3 sequences, over 25% of them singletons. No antigen has been identified for these receptors. Sequences were derived from CD8+ T cells from cultured PBMCs, sampled from culture after CMV antigen stimulation. The receptors shown here come from a human donor in good health (CMV status not recorded). Some clones in this sample may be carry-over from other donors' samples.

Only one count was recorded for this clonotype. The V gene is TRBV9, the J gene TRBJ2-3, with TRBD2 identical over 9 bases. The CDR3 contains 15 residues. The V segment lost 3 bases and the J segment 4 bases; nucleotides outside the gene matches: 6. Germline CDR1 SGDLS, CDR2 YYNGEE. In DNA form, the CDR3 reads TGTGCCAGCAGCGAGATGGGACTAGCAGCAGATACGCAGTATTTT. This sequence encodes CASSEMGLAADTQYF.

At least ten counts were recorded for this clonotype. The V and J genes are TRBV19 and TRBJ2-7, with D unclear. The CDR3 covers 13 residues. V was shortened by 6 bases and J by 2 bases, with 11 bases between the two germline ends. Germline CDR1 LNHDA, CDR2 SQIVND (reference sequence). As DNA, the CDR3 is TGTGCCAGTAGCTACCGAATAACCTACGAGCAGTACTTC. It translates to CASSYRITYEQYF.

This sequence joins TRBV2 and TRBJ2-7; 7 bases map to TRBD1. Germline-derived CDR1 and CDR2 are SNHLY and FYNNEI. Germline trimming cut 4 bases from V and 3 bases from J; bases unmatched to any gene: 9. The CDR3 spans 15 residues. CDR3 region: CASSGGTVALYEQYF. In nucleotides, the CDR3 is TGTGCCAGCAGTGGAGGGACAGTGGCTCTCTACGAGCAGTACTTC.

Notes on this clonotype: This may come from a read error, since a much larger clone is one base off. The chain has TRBV7-6 and TRBJ2-1; no reliable D call. Germline-derived CDR1 and CDR2 are SGHVS and FNYEAQ. The V gene lost 2 bases and the J gene lost 7 bases, with 6 bases spanning the gap. This CDR3 contains 12 residues. CDR3 nucleotides: TGTGCCAGCAGCTTAATGGGGAATGAGCAGTTCTTC. Amino acid sequence: CASSLMGNEQFF.

The rearrangement uses TRBV19 and TRBJ1-1; the D gene is possibly TRBD1 (6 bases). The CDR3 spans 14 residues. V gave up 0 bases and J gave up 7 bases, with 12 bases separating them. Germline V gene lookup returns CDR1 LNHDA and CDR2 SQIVND (reference sequence). The CDR3 region is CASSIDPGGLEAFF. CDR3 in DNA: TGTGCCAGTAGTATAGATCCCGGGGGCCTTGAAGCTTTCTTT.

The chain couples TRBV7-2 to TRBJ1-5, with D tentatively TRBD1 (6 bases). Trimming took 2 bases from V and 7 from J, leaving 12 bases between them. CDR3 length: 14 residues. Per germline, CDR1 SGHTA and CDR2 FQGNSA. The chain's CDR3 is CASSLTGYEQPQHF. The CDR3 DNA is TGTGCCAGCAGCTTAACAGGGTATGAACAGCCCCAGCATTTT.

This rearrangement joins TRBV20-1 to TRBJ1-1; D gene unclear. Trimming left V 2 bases short and J 3 bases short, with 13 bases between. Per the germline V gene, CDR1 is DFQATT and CDR2 is SNEGSKA (reference sequence). The CDR3 extends over 14 amino acids. The CDR3 DNA follows: TGCAGTGCTAGATTGGCGGCGGACTACACTGAAGCTTTCTTT. Protein sequence: CSARLAADYTEAFF.

This clonotype has a count of ten or more. The genes are TRBV7-2 and TRBJ2-1; D remains ambiguous. There are 15 residues in the CDR3. Germline assignment: CDR1 SGHTA and CDR2 FQGNSA. Trimming shortened V by 5 bases and J by 7 bases, and 18 bases separated the two germline ends. CDR3 loop: CASSPQGGMQNEQFF. DNA for the CDR3: TGTGCCAGCAGCCCCCAAGGTGGGATGCAGAATGAGCAGTTCTTC.

This chain links TRBV4-1 with TRBJ1-2; D is unresolved. CDR3 length: 17 residues. Trimming pared 4 bases from V and 0 bases from J, leaving 18 bases between. The germline V gene has CDR1 MGHRA and CDR2 YSYEKL. This CDR3 is CASSPEWGFRANYGYTF. CDR3 bases: TGCGCCAGCAGCCCAGAATGGGGTTTTCGAGCTAACTATGGCTACACCTTC.

The genes are TRBV5-4 and TRBJ1-1; D may be TRBD1 (6 bases). V was shortened by 0 bases and J by 2 bases, with 14 bases between the two germline ends. The CDR3 has 16 residues. CDR1 is SGHNT, CDR2 YYREEE, per germline (reference sequence). CDR3 nucleotide sequence: TGTGCCAGCAGCTTGGGCCGGACAGCCTACAACACTGAAGCTTTCTTT. Translated: CASSLGRTAYNTEAFF.

This chain uses TRBV6-5 with TRBJ2-2; D is uncertain. Trimming cost V 6 bases and J 2 bases, with 10 bases left between them. The germline V gene has CDR1 MNHEY and CDR2 SVGAGI. This CDR3 is 14 amino acids long. CDR3 nucleotide sequence: TGTGCCAGCAGGCTCGAGTACAACACCGGGGAGCTGTTTTTT. It encodes CASRLEYNTGELFF.

The table lists this clonotype with a few counts. The chain recombines TRBV7-9 with TRBJ1-1; D is unresolved. CDR3 length: 13 residues. V was trimmed by 4 bases and J by 4 bases, leaving 10 bases between them. Germline V lookup: CDR1 SEHNR, CDR2 FQNEAQ (reference sequence). CDR3 residues: CASSSAWGTEAFF. In DNA, the CDR3 is TGTGCCAGCAGCTCCGCGTGGGGCACTGAAGCTTTCTTT.

The rearrangement uses TRBV5-1 and TRBJ2-3; D is uncertain. From germline, CDR1 is SGHRS and CDR2 YFSETQ. This CDR3 spans 15 amino acids. Deletions cut 2 bases from V and 5 bases from J, with 15 bases between. CDR3 sequence reads: CASSLSLNPLDTQYF. The DNA of the CDR3 is TGCGCCAGCAGCTTAAGTCTAAACCCCCTAGATACGCAGTATTTT. The whole variable domain, remainder taken from reference TRBV5-1 and TRBJ2-3, is KAGVTQTPRYLIKTRGQQVTLSCSPISGHRSVSWYQQTPGQGLQFLFEYFSETQRNKGNFPGRFSGRQFSNSRSEMNVSTLELGDSALYLCASSLSLNPLDTQYFGPGTRLTVL.

This clonotype was seen only a few times. The chain joins TRBV4-1 to TRBJ1-3; D remains ambiguous. The CDR3 is 11 residues long. V dropped 3 bases and J dropped 7 bases, with 4 bases sitting between them. Germline V gives CDR1 MGHRA, CDR2 YSYEKL. In nucleotides, the CDR3 is TGCGCCAGCAGCCAGGAGAACACCATATATTTT. Protein: CASSQENTIYF.

This clonotype was seen once. Since a much larger clone is just one base distant, this may be a read error. The V gene is TRBV11-2, the J gene TRBJ2-2; TRBD2 is a possible D gene (6 bases). Germline CDR1 reads SGHAT; CDR2 reads FQNNGV. This CDR3 region has 13 residues. V lost 2 bases and J 13 bases, leaving 14 bases between the germline ends. The CDR3 loop is CASSLTHQRVLFF. Here the CDR3 DNA reads TGTGCCAGCAGCTTAACCCATCAGCGGGTGCTGTTTTTT. The variable domain in full, with the rest retrieved from reference TRBV11-2 and TRBJ2-2, is EAGVAQSPRYKIIEKRQSVAFWCNPISGHATLYWYQQILGQGPKLLIQFQNNGVVDDSQLPKDRFSAERLKGVDSTLKIQPAKLEDSAVYLCASSLTHQRVLFFGEGSRLTVL.

The chain is built from TRBV20-1 and TRBJ2-5, with 8 bases lining up with TRBD2. Trimming cost V 6 bases and J 5 bases; bases outside gene matches: 14. This CDR3 comprises 15 residues. The V gene's germline CDR1 is DFQATT and CDR2 SNEGSKA (reference sequence). CDR3 nucleotides: TGCAGTGCGGACCAACTAGCGGTGCTTGGGGAGACCCAGTACTTC. This codes for CSADQLAVLGETQYF.

This clonotype was seen repeatedly, ten times or more. The V call is TRBV11-1, the J call TRBJ2-1; TRBD1 is a possible D gene (6 bases). In germline, CDR1 is SGHAT, CDR2 FQDESV (reference sequence). This CDR3 has 13 residues. Deletions cut 7 bases from V and 7 bases from J, with 14 bases between. The CDR3 region is CASNPLQGNEQFF. In nucleotides, the CDR3 is TGTGCCAGCAACCCCCTCCAGGGGAATGAGCAGTTCTTC. The whole variable domain, remainder taken from reference TRBV11-1 and TRBJ2-1, is EAEVAQSPRYKITEKSQAVAFWCDPISGHATLYWYRQILGQGPELLVQFQDESVVDDSQLPKDRFSAERLKGVDSTLKIQPAELGDSAMYLCASNPLQGNEQFFGPGTRLTVL.

This chain links TRBV27 with TRBJ1-2; no definite D call. V was clipped by 5 bases and J by 5 bases, with 15 bases between them. This CDR3 contains 14 residues. The germline CDR1 and CDR2 sequences are MNHEY and SMNVEV (reference sequence). Here the CDR3 reads CASSPIGQSYGYTF. The DNA for the CDR3 is TGTGCCAGCAGTCCGATCGGGCAGAGTTATGGCTACACCTTC.